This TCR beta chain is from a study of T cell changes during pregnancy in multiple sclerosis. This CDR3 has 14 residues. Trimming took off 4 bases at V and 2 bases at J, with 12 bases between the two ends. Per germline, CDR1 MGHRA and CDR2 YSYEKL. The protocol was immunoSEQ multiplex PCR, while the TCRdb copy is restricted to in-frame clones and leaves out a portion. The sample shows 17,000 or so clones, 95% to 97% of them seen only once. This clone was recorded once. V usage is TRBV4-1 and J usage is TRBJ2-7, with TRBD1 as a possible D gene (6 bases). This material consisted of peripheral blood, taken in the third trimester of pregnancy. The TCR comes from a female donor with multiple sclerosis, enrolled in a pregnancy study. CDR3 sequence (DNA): TGCGCCAGCAGCCCTTTAGGGGGAACCTACGAGCAGTACTTC. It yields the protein CASSPLGGTYEQYF.